The 12 T cell receptor beta chains below come from one sample, sequenced in a study of blood T cells in healthy people across ages. Primers used in a second PCR of roughly 6 to 12 cycles were a sample-barcoded 5' primer and a J-beta primer mix. TCRdb passed the 5' RACE reads through MiXCR, listing each CDR3 protein once. The sample includes 1.2 million to 1.5 million distinct CDR3 sequences, roughly 40% of them seen just once. Sequencing input: blood. The source of these receptors is a woman between 18 and 30 years old in good health.

This clonotype appeared a few times. CDR3 nucleotide sequence: TGTGCCAGCAGCCAAGATAACGCGGTAGCGGGTTGGGAGCAGTACTTC. Its protein is CASSQDNAVAGWEQYF. The J gene is TRBJ2-7, the V gene TRBV4-2, with 7 bases lining up with TRBD2. The CDR3 contains 16 residues. CDR1 and CDR2 (germline): LGHNA, YNFKEQ. V lost 0 bases to trimming and J lost 7 bases; unmatched junction nucleotides: 12.

In this sample, this clonotype turned up a few times. The V call is TRBV4-1, the J call TRBJ2-7; TRBD2 might be the D (6 bases). Germline assignment: CDR1 MGHRA and CDR2 YSYEKL. The CDR3 consists of 14 residues. V lost 3 bases and J lost 6, with 15 bases in between. Written as DNA, the CDR3 is TGCGCCAGCAGCCAGGCCTTGTCGCGGGGCGAGCAGTACTTC. Protein product: CASSQALSRGEQYF.

The V call is TRBV5-5, the J call TRBJ2-5; the D is unclear. This CDR3 has 14 residues. Per the germline V gene, CDR1 is SGHKS and CDR2 is YYEKEE (reference sequence). V was clipped by 0 bases and J by 4 bases, with 10 bases between them. In DNA form, the CDR3 reads TGTGCCAGCAGCTTGGGTGAGGTCGGAGAGACCCAGTACTTC. Residues: CASSLGEVGETQYF.

J is TRBJ1-1 and V is TRBV12-3 or TRBV12-4; D might be TRBD1 (6 bases). V was shortened by 8 bases and J by 1 base, with 14 bases between the two germline ends. CDR3 length equals 14 residues. This CDR3 reads CASRVGTPNTEAFF. DNA for the CDR3: TGTGCCAGCCGGGTGGGGACACCGAACACTGAAGCTTTCTTT.

The V gene is TRBV20-1, the J gene TRBJ2-7; 10 bases line up with TRBD2. This CDR3 is built from 15 residues. With V trimmed by 3 bases and J by 0 bases, 5 bases remained unmatched. Germline V gene lookup returns CDR1 DFQATT and CDR2 SNEGSKA (reference sequence). This CDR3 is CSASRLAGASYEQYF. The CDR3 coding sequence is TGCAGTGCTAGTAGGCTAGCGGGAGCCTCCTACGAGCAGTACTTC.

Concerning this clonotype itself: This sequence may be a read error, since a much larger clone differs from it by one base. The chain recombines TRBV28 with TRBJ2-5; D uncertain. Germline V gene sequence: CDR1 MDHEN, CDR2 SYDVKM. CDR3 length: 13 amino acids. CDR3 nucleotide sequence: TGTGCCAGCAGCCTAGATAACCAAGGGACCCAGTACTTC. Translating it yields CASSLDNQGTQYF.

This clonotype was detected many times. CDR3 sequence (DNA): TGTGCCAGCAGTTTCCGAGAGAACTATGGCTACACCTTC. This sequence encodes CASSFRENYGYTF. The chain uses TRBV27 and TRBJ1-2, with D unresolved. Germline assignment: CDR1 MNHEY and CDR2 SMNVEV (reference sequence). The CDR3 runs to 13 residues. With 3 bases removed from V and 2 bases from J, the gap between germline ends came to 7 bases.

This chain joins TRBV5-5 and TRBJ2-1; the D is unclear. The CDR3 sequence is 15 residues long. The V gene's germline CDR1 is SGHKS and CDR2 YYEKEE (reference sequence). V was shortened by 3 bases and J by 8 bases, with 18 bases between the two germline ends. The chain's CDR3 is CASSWGLERIDEQFF. The CDR3 region has the DNA TGTGCCAGCAGCTGGGGTCTGGAGAGGATAGATGAGCAGTTCTTC.

This clonotype showed up many times. V and J are TRBV3-1 and TRBJ2-1, with TRBD2 matching over 8 bases. The CDR3 contains 13 residues. Germline V CDR1 and CDR2: LGHDT, YNNKEL (reference sequence). V was pared by 6 bases and J by 6 bases, with 4 bases of the junction left unmatched. The CDR3 DNA is TGTGCCAGCAGGCCCCTAGCGGGCAATGAGCAGTTCTTC. This sequence encodes CASRPLAGNEQFF.

On this clonotype: At one of its ends the junction is not consistent with the germline gene, which may arise from a read error. The chain is built from TRBV3-1 and TRBJ1-2, with unresolved D. This CDR3 comprises 14 residues. The V gene's germline CDR1 is LGHDT and CDR2 YNNKEL (reference sequence). The CDR3 nucleotides are TGTGCCAGCAGGCAAGGCAGGTCTAGCTATGGCTACACCTTC. This encodes CASRQGRSSYGYTF.

The genes are TRBV9 and TRBJ2-1, with D possibly TRBD2 on 6 matching bases. V lost 5 bases and J 8 bases, leaving 14 bases between the germline ends. From germline, CDR1 is SGDLS and CDR2 YYNGEE. This CDR3 comprises 13 residues. CDR3 sequence (DNA): TGTGCCAGCAGGGGGGGTGCTAGCTATGAGCAGTTCTTC. Translating gives CASRGGASYEQFF.

The chain has TRBV29-1 and TRBJ1-2, with D hard to call. Trimming stripped 7 bases from V and 0 bases from J, with 15 bases between. CDR1 is SQVTM, CDR2 ANQGSEA, per germline. The CDR3 totals 14 residues. CDR3 residues: CSAGPEPTNYGYTF. CDR3 in DNA: TGCAGCGCTGGGCCAGAGCCCACTAACTATGGCTACACCTTC.